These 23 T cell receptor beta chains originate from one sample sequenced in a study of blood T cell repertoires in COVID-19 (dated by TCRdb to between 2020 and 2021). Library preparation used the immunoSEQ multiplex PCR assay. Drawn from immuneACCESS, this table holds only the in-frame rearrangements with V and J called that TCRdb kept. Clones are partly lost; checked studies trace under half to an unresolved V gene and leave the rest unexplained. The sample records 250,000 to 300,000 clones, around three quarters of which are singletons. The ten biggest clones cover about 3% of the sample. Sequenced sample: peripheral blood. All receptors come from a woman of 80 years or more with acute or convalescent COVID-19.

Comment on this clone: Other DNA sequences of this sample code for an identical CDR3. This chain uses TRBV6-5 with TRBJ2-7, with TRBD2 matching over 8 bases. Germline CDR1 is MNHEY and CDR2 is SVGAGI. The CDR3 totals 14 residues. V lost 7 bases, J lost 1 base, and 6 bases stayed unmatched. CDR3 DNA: TGTGCCAGCACCCGTACGGGAGGGTCCTACGAGCAGTACTTC. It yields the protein CASTRTGGSYEQYF.

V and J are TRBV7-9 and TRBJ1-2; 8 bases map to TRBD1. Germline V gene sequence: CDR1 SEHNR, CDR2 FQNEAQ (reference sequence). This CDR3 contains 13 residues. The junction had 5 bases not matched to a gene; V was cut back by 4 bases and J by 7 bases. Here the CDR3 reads CASSYQGAGGYTF. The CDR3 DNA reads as TGTGCCAGCAGCTACCAGGGGGCCGGTGGCTACACCTTC.

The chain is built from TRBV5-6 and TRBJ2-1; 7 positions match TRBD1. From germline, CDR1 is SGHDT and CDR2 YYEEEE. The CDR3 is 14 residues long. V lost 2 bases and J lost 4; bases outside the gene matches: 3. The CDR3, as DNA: TGTGCCAGCAGCTTACAGGGGTTATACAATGAGCAGTTCTTC. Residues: CASSLQGLYNEQFF.

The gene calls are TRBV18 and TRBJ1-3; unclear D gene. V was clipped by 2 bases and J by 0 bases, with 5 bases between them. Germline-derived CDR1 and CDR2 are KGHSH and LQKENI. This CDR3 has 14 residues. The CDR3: CASSPEDSGNTIYF. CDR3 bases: TGTGCCAGCTCACCAGAGGACTCTGGAAACACCATATATTTT.

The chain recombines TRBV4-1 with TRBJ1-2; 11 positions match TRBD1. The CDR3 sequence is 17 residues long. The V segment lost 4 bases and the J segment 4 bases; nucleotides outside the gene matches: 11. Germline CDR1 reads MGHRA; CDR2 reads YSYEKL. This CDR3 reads CASSLLPSDRGLYGYTF. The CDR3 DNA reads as TGCGCCAGCAGCCTCCTCCCATCGGACAGGGGGCTCTATGGCTACACCTTC.

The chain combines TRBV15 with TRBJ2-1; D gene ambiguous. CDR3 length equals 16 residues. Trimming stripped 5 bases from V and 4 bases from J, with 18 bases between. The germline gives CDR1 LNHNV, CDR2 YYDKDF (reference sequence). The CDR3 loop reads CATSRSHVSAYNEQFF. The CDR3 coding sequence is TGTGCCACCAGCCGAAGCCATGTTTCTGCTTACAATGAGCAGTTCTTC.

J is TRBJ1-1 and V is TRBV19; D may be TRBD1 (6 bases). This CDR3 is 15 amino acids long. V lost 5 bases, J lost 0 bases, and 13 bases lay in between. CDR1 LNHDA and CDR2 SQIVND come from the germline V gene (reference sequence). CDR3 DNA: TGTGCCAGTAGTCCGCAGGGGCTTATGAACACTGAAGCTTTCTTT. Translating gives CASSPQGLMNTEAFF. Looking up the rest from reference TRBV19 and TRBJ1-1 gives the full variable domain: DGGITQSPKYLFRKEGQNVTLSCEQNLNHDAMYWYRQDPGQGLRLIYYSQIVNDFQKGDIAEGYSVSREKKESFPLTVTSAQKNPTAFYLCASSPQGLMNTEAFFGQGTRLTVV.

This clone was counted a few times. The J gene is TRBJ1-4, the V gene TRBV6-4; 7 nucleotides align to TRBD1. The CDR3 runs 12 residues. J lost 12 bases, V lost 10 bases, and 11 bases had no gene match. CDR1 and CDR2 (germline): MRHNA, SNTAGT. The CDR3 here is CAIGQVGYELFF. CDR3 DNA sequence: TGTGCCATTGGACAGGTAGGTTACGAACTGTTTTTT.

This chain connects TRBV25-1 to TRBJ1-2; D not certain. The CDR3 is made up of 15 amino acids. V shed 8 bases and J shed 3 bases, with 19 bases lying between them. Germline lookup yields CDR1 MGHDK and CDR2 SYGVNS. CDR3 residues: CASSNEPGGHYGYTF. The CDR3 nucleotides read TGTGCCAGCTCGAATGAGCCGGGAGGGCACTATGGCTACACCTTC.

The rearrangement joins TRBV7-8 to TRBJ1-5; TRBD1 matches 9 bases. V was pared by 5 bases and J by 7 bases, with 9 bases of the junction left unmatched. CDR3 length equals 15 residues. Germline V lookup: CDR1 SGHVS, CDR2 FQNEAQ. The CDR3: CASSPTGTGRQPQHF. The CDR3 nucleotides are TGTGCCAGCAGCCCTACCGGGACAGGGAGACAGCCCCAGCATTTT.

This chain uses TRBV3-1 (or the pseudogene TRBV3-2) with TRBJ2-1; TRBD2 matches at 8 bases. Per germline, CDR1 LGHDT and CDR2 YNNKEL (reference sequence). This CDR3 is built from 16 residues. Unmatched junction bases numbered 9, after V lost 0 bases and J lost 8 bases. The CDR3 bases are TGTGCCAGCAGCCAAGAGGGAGCGGGAGTACGCGATGAGCAGTTCTTC. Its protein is CASSQEGAGVRDEQFF.

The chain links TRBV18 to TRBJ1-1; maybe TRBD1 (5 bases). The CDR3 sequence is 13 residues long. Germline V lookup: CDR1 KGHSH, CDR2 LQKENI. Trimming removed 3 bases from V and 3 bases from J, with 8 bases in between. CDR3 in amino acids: CASSPAGYTEAFF. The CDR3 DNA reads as TGTGCCAGCTCACCGGCAGGGTACACTGAAGCTTTCTTT.

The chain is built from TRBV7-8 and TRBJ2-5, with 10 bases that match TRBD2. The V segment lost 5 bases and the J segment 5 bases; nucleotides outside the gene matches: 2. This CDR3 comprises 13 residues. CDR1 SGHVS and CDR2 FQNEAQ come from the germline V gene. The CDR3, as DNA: TGTGCCAGCAGCCGGACTAGCGGTGAGACCCAGTACTTC. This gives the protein CASSRTSGETQYF.

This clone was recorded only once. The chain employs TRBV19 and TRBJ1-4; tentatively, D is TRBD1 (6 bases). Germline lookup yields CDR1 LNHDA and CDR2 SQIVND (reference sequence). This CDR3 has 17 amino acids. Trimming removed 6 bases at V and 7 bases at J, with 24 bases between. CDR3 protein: CASSKQGPAGGGEKLFF. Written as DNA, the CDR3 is TGTGCCAGTAGCAAACAGGGACCCGCGGGAGGAGGTGAAAAACTGTTTTTT.

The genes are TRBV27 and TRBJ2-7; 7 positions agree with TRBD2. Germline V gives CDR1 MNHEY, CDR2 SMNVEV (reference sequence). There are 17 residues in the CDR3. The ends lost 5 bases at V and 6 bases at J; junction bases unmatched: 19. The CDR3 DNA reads TGTGCCAGCAGTCCCAACCTTTCGGCGGGAGTGGCCCCCGAGCAGTACTTC. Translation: CASSPNLSAGVAPEQYF.

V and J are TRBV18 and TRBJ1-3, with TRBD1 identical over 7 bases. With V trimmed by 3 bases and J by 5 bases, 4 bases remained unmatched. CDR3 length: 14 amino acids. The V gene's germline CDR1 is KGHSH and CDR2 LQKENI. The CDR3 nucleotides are TGTGCCAGCTCACCTCGACAGGGCCGAAACACCATATATTTT. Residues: CASSPRQGRNTIYF. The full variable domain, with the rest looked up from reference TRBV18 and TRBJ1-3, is NAGVMQNPRHLVRRRGQEARLRCSPMKGHSHVYWYRQLPEEGLKFMVYLQKENIIDESGMPKERFSAEFPKEGPSILRIQQVVRGDSAAYFCASSPRQGRNTIYFGEGSWLTVV.

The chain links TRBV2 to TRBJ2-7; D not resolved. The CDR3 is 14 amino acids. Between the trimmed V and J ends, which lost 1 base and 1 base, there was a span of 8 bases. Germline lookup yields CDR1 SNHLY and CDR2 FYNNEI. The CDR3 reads CASSEESRSYEQYF. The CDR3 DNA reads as TGTGCCAGCAGTGAAGAGAGCAGGTCCTACGAGCAGTACTTC.

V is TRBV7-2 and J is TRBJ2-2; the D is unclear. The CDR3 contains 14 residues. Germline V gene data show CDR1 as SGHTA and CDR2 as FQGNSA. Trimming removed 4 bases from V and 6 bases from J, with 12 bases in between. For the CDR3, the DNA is TGTGCCAGCAGCTCCCAGGTAGTGGCCGGGGAGCTGTTTTTT. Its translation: CASSSQVVAGELFF.

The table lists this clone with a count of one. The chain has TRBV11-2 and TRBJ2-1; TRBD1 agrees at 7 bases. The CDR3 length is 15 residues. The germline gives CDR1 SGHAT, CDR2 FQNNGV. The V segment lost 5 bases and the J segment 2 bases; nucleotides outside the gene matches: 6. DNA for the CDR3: TGTGCCAGCAGCACCTGGACAGGCACCTACAATGAGCAGTTCTTC. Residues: CASSTWTGTYNEQFF.

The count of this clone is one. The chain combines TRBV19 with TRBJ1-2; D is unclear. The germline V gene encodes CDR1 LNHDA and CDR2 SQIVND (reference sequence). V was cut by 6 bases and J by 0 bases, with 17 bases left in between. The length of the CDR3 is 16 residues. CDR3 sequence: CASRPIGIDSNYGYTF. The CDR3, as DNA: TGTGCCAGTAGACCGATAGGTATAGACTCTAACTATGGCTACACCTTC.

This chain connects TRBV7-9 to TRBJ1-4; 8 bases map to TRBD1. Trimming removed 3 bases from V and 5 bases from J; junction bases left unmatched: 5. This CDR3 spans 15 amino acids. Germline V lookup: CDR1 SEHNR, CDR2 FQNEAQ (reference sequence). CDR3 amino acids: CASSFGTGRNEKLFF. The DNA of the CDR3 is TGTGCCAGCAGCTTCGGGACAGGTAGAAATGAAAAACTGTTTTTT.

The CDR3 sequence is CASSYSISGSNQPQHF. In DNA form, the CDR3 reads TGTGCCAGCAGTTACTCGATCTCAGGGAGCAATCAGCCCCAGCATTTT. The rearrangement links TRBV6-5 to TRBJ1-5; the D gene is possibly TRBD1 (5 bases). Trimming removed 0 bases at V and 1 base at J, with 10 bases between. This CDR3 has 16 amino acids. The germline CDR1 and CDR2 sequences are MNHEY and SVGAGI.

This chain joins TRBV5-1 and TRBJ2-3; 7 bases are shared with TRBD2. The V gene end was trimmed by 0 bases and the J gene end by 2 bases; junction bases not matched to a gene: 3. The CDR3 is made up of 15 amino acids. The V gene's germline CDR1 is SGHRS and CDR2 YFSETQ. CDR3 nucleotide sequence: TGCGCCAGCAGCTTGGCTAGCGGATACACAGATACGCAGTATTTT. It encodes CASSLASGYTDTQYF.